This entry lists 13 T cell receptor beta chains sequenced from one sample in a study of T cell responses to AZD1222 COVID-19 vaccine. Here immunoSEQ multiplex PCR was the method, and the copy in TCRdb shows in-frame clones only, minus some. In the table there are 150,000 to 200,000 clones, 87% of which are singletons. The sample in question was peripheral blood, obtained on day 0 of AZD1222 vaccination. The receptors were gathered from an adult in good health.

This clone occurred a few times. CDR3 residues: CASSPPGERGGYTF. In DNA, the CDR3 is TGTGCCAGCTCACCACCCGGAGAACGGGGCGGCTACACCTTC. The gene calls are TRBV18 and TRBJ1-2; D possibly corresponds to TRBD1 (5 bases). With 0 bases removed from V and 8 bases from J, the gap between germline ends came to 13 bases. CDR1 and CDR2 (germline): KGHSH, LQKENI. This CDR3 has 14 amino acids.

The CDR3 sequence is CASSHDTGFRYGYTF. The CDR3 coding sequence is TGTGCCAGCTCGCATGATACAGGGTTTCGCTATGGCTACACCTTC. The chain links TRBV18 to TRBJ1-2; D may be TRBD1 (6 bases). Germline loops: CDR1 KGHSH, CDR2 LQKENI. The CDR3 has 15 amino acids. The V gene lost 6 bases and the J gene lost 4 bases, with 18 bases spanning the gap.

In its sample, this clone was seen once. The chain uses TRBV5-4 and TRBJ2-7, with D hard to call. The length of the CDR3 is 13 residues. Deletions cut 3 bases from V and 3 bases from J, with 10 bases between. Looked up from germline, CDR1 is SGHNT and CDR2 is YYREEE (reference sequence). The CDR3 region has the DNA TGTGCCAGCAGCTCCCCGGGTTACTACGAGCAGTACTTC. As protein: CASSSPGYYEQYF.

In this sample, this clone turned up once. This rearrangement joins TRBV24-1 to TRBJ1-5; D call uncertain. Germline V gives CDR1 KGHDR, CDR2 SFDVKD. The V gene lost 6 bases and the J gene lost 8 bases, with 13 bases spanning the gap. CDR3 length: 13 residues. The CDR3 bases are TGTGCCACCAGTAGGGCAGCGTCGGAGCCCCAGCATTTT. Translated: CATSRAASEPQHF.

The genes are TRBV28 and TRBJ2-3; no firm D call. V lost 3 bases, J lost 2 bases, and 9 bases lay in between. The CDR3 has 14 residues. Germline CDR1 is MDHEN and CDR2 is SYDVKM. CDR3 protein: CASSFGRYTDTQYF. The CDR3 bases are TGTGCCAGCAGTTTTGGGCGGTACACAGATACGCAGTATTTT.

The gene calls are TRBV5-1 and TRBJ1-2; no clear D. The length of the CDR3 is 14 residues. Trimming took off 0 bases at V and 5 bases at J, with 11 bases between the two ends. Germline CDR1 is SGHRS and CDR2 is YFSETQ. The CDR3 nucleotides read TGCGCCAGCAGCTTGGTGGGAGGAGAATATGGCTACACCTTC. Its translation: CASSLVGGEYGYTF.

This clone has just one count. The V call is TRBV6-5, the J call TRBJ2-7, with D maybe TRBD2 (7 bases). The V end lost 8 bases, the J end lost 7 bases, and 21 bases lay between the germline ends. The length of the CDR3 is 14 residues. CDR1 MNHEY and CDR2 SVGAGI come from the germline V gene. In DNA form, the CDR3 reads TGTGCCAGCGCTAACGGCGGGGGCCACGGAGAGCAGTACTTC. Translated, it gives CASANGGGHGEQYF.

The rearrangement joins TRBV10-1 to TRBJ2-3; 10 positions match TRBD2. The CDR3 covers 14 residues. From germline, CDR1 is WNHNN and CDR2 SYGVQD (reference sequence). V dropped 5 bases and J dropped 6; count of bases not matched to a gene: 5. CDR3 in amino acids: CASSSGRAPDTQYF. CDR3 nucleotide sequence: TGCGCCAGCAGTAGCGGGAGGGCCCCCGATACGCAGTATTTT.

Comments on this clone: One end of the junction does not line up with germline, which may come from a read error. The chain uses TRBV10-3 and TRBJ2-3; D is unresolved. CDR3 size: 14 residues. Germline V gene data show CDR1 as ENHRY and CDR2 as SYGVKD. CDR3 nucleotide sequence: TGTGCCAACAGTAGGCAATATAGCACAGATACGCAGTATTTT. It is translated as CANSRQYSTDTQYF.

V and J are TRBV18 and TRBJ2-6, with a weak D call TRBD2 (11 bases). V lost 3 bases to trimming and J lost 2 bases, with 26 bases between them. The CDR3 is 21 residues long. Germline CDR1 and CDR2: KGHSH and LQKENI. The CDR3 coding sequence is TGTGCCAGCTCACCGGACAGGGGGAGACTAGCGGGGCGAACTGGGGCCAACGTCCTGACTTTC. It encodes CASSPDRGRLAGRTGANVLTF.

This rearrangement joins TRBV21-1 to TRBJ2-5. TRBV21-1 is annotated as a pseudogene. CDR3 length: 12 amino acids. The CDR3 DNA follows: TGTGCCAGCAGCAATTTTCAAGAGACCCAGTACTTC. It yields the protein CASSNFQETQYF.

The genes are TRBV5-4 and TRBJ2-5; TRBD1 aligns across 12 bases. The CDR3 totals 15 residues. The germline V gene has CDR1 SGHNT and CDR2 YYREEE (reference sequence). Trimming removed 0 bases from V and 5 bases from J; junction bases left unmatched: 2. CDR3 sequence: CASSLGDRGPETQYF. For the CDR3, the DNA is TGTGCCAGCAGCTTGGGGGACAGGGGGCCTGAGACCCAGTACTTC.

The sample holds one count of this clone. CDR3 sequence reads: CASSVVLNTEAFF. The CDR3, as DNA: TGTGCCAGCAGTGTAGTTCTGAACACTGAAGCTTTCTTT. The rearrangement uses TRBV2 and TRBJ1-1; no clear D. The germline V gene encodes CDR1 SNHLY and CDR2 FYNNEI. This CDR3 comprises 13 residues. Trimming took 4 bases from V and 0 from J, leaving 6 bases between them.